These 13 T cell receptor beta chains were all obtained from the same sample, sequenced in a study of cytomegalovirus exposure and HLA in healthy donors. It was with 60 Vbeta and 13 Jbeta primers that the PCR ran. Profiling relied on immunoSEQ multiplex PCR, and the TCRdb table lists in-frame clones only, not all of them. Altogether around 160,000 clones are present, roughly four fifths being singletons, with the ten largest covering 2.5% to 3.5%. The sample taken for sequencing was PBMCs. These receptor sequences come from a man aged 40-49 years in good health and CMV-seropositive.

This rearrangement joins TRBV11-2 to TRBJ2-1, with TRBD1 matching 10 bases. The V gene end was trimmed by 4 bases and the J gene end by 4 bases; junction bases not matched to a gene: 4. Germline values: CDR1 SGHAT, CDR2 FQNNGV. The CDR3 spans 15 residues. The CDR3 nucleotides read TGTGCCAGCAGCTCCGGGACAGGGGCATACAATGAGCAGTTCTTC. Its protein product is CASSSGTGAYNEQFF.

A few counts support this clone. The chain has TRBV28 and TRBJ2-1, with 7 bases matching TRBD1. The CDR3 has 18 amino acids. V was clipped by 6 bases and J by 0 bases; unmatched bases: 14. Germline values: CDR1 MDHEN, CDR2 SYDVKM. In DNA form, the CDR3 reads TGTGCCAGCAGATCATCGACAGGGATGAGGGCCTCCTACAATGAGCAGTTCTTC. It encodes CASRSSTGMRASYNEQFF.

A remark on this clone: At one boundary the junction diverges from the germline segment, which might be a read error. V gene TRBV7-9 combines with J gene TRBJ2-2; D gene ambiguous. The CDR3 sequence is 13 residues long. Germline V gives CDR1 SEHNR, CDR2 FQNEAQ (reference sequence). CDR3 in DNA: TGTTCCAGCAGCTTAGTATCCACCGGGGAGCTGTTTTTT. Protein: CSSSLVSTGELFF.

The rearrangement joins TRBV7-3 to TRBJ2-1; 7 positions agree with TRBD1. CDR3 length equals 13 residues. CDR1 SGHTA and CDR2 FQGTGA come from the germline V gene. V lost 2 bases and J lost 7; bases outside the gene matches: 2. CDR3 coding DNA: TGTGCCAGCAGCTTAGACAGGGAAAATGAGCAGTTCTTC. Translated, it gives CASSLDRENEQFF.

In this sample, this clone turned up a few times. The chain has TRBV7-9 and TRBJ1-5, with D possibly being TRBD1 (6 bases). The length of the CDR3 is 15 residues. Germline V lookup: CDR1 SEHNR, CDR2 FQNEAQ (reference sequence). The germline V and J ends were trimmed by 4 bases and 4 bases, with 14 bases remaining between them. The CDR3: CASSYDQQGNQPQHF. The CDR3 DNA reads as TGTGCCAGCAGCTATGATCAACAGGGTAATCAGCCCCAGCATTTT.

This clone was found once. The rearrangement joins TRBV27 to TRBJ1-1; TRBD1 aligns across 9 bases. V lost 5 bases, J lost 1 base, and 5 bases stayed unmatched. CDR3 length: 15 residues. Germline V gives CDR1 MNHEY, CDR2 SMNVEV (reference sequence). CDR3 nucleotide sequence: TGTGCCAGCAGTCCCCCGGGACAGGGGAACACTGAAGCTTTCTTT. Protein sequence: CASSPPGQGNTEAFF.

The chain employs TRBV19 and TRBJ1-5; 7 bases map to TRBD1. The CDR3 is 13 amino acids. The V segment lost 3 bases and the J segment 6 bases; nucleotides outside the gene matches: 2. Germline V lookup: CDR1 LNHDA, CDR2 SQIVND (reference sequence). For the CDR3, the DNA is TGTGCCAGTAGTATGGGACAGCTTCAGCCCCAGCATTTT. This codes for CASSMGQLQPQHF.

The chain carries TRBV7-2 and TRBJ2-5, with D possibly TRBD1 on 6 matching bases. Judging by the DNA end, TRBJ2-7 fits better; the J call may be wrong. The CDR3 spans 16 residues. The V gene's germline CDR1 is SGHTA and CDR2 FQGNSA. The CDR3 region has the DNA TGTGCCAGCAGCTTAGCCTCCGGGACAAATACCTACGAGCAGTACTTC. Amino acid sequence: CASSLASGTNTYEQYF.

This chain connects TRBV5-1 to TRBJ1-2; 9 nucleotides agree with TRBD1. The CDR3 contains 14 residues. Trimming cost V 0 bases and J 5 bases; bases outside gene matches: 2. Per the germline V gene, CDR1 is SGHRS and CDR2 is YFSETQ. The CDR3, as DNA: TGCGCCAGCAGCTTGGGGGACAGGGATTATGGCTACACCTTC. Its translation: CASSLGDRDYGYTF.

The rearrangement joins TRBV27 to TRBJ1-3, with 9 bases identical to TRBD1. The CDR3 is made up of 17 amino acids. Germline loops: CDR1 MNHEY, CDR2 SMNVEV (reference sequence). The trim removed 5 bases at V and 0 bases at J, leaving 8 bases unmatched. CDR3 protein: CASSPRTGASSGNTIYF. The DNA of the CDR3 is TGTGCCAGCAGTCCCCGGACAGGGGCGAGCTCTGGAAACACCATATATTTT.

Notes on this clone: Other DNA sequences within the sample encode an identical CDR3. J is TRBJ2-7 and V is TRBV28; D is uncertain. Germline V lookup: CDR1 MDHEN, CDR2 SYDVKM. This CDR3 region has 11 residues. The germline V and J ends were trimmed by 4 bases and 2 bases, with 3 bases remaining between them. As DNA, the CDR3 is TGTGCCAGCAGTTCCACCTACGAGCAGTACTTC. It translates to CASSSTYEQYF.

CDR3 sequence: CSAQDYYGYTF. The CDR3 nucleotides read TGCAGTGCTCAGGATTACTATGGCTACACCTTC. The chain joins TRBV20-1 to TRBJ1-2; no reliable D call. The CDR3 contains 11 residues. Trimming shortened V by 5 bases and J by 3 bases, and 7 bases separated the two germline ends. CDR1 and CDR2 from the germline V gene are DFQATT and SNEGSKA (reference sequence).

The V gene is TRBV5-1, the J gene TRBJ2-1, with TRBD2 identical over 9 bases. The CDR3 sequence is 15 residues long. Germline trimming cut 5 bases from V and 4 bases from J; bases unmatched to any gene: 7. Germline V lookup: CDR1 SGHRS, CDR2 YFSETQ. The CDR3 here is CASSLAGEMYNEQFF. CDR3 in DNA: TGCGCCAGCAGTTTAGCGGGAGAAATGTACAATGAGCAGTTCTTC.